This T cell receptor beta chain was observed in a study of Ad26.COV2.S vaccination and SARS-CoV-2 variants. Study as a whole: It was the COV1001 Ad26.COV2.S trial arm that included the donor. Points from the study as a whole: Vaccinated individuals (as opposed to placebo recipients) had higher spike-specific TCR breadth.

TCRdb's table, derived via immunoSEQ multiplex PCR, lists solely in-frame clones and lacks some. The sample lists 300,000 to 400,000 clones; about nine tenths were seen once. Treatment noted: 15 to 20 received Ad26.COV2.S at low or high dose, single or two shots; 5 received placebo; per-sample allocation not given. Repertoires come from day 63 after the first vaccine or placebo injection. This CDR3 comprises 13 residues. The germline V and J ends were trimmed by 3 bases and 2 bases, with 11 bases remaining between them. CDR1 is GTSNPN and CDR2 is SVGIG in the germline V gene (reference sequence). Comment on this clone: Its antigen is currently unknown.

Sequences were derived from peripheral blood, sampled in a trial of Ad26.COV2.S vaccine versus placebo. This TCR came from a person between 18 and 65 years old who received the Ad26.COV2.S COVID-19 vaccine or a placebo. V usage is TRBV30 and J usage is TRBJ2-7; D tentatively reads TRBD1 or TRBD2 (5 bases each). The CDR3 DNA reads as TGTGCCTGGAGCCGGGACCAAACCTACGAGCAGTACTTC. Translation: CAWSRDQTYEQYF. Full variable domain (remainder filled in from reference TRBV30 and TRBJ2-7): SQTIHQWPATLVQPVGSPLSLECTVEGTSNPNLYWYRQAAGRGLQLLFYSVGIGQISSEVPQNLSASRPQDRQFILSSKKLLLSDSGFYLCAWSRDQTYEQYFGPGTRLTVT.